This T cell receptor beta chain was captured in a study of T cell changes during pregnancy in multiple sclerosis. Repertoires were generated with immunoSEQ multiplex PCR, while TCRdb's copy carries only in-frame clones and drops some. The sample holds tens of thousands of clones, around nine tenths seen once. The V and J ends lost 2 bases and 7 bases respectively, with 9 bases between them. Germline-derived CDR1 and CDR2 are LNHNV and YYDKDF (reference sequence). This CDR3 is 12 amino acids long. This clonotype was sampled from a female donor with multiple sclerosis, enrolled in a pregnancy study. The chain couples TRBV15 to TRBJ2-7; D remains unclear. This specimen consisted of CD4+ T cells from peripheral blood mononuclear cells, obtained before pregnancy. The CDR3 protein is CATSRPPGEQYF. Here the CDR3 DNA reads TGTGCCACCAGCAGACCCCCCGGTGAGCAGTACTTC.